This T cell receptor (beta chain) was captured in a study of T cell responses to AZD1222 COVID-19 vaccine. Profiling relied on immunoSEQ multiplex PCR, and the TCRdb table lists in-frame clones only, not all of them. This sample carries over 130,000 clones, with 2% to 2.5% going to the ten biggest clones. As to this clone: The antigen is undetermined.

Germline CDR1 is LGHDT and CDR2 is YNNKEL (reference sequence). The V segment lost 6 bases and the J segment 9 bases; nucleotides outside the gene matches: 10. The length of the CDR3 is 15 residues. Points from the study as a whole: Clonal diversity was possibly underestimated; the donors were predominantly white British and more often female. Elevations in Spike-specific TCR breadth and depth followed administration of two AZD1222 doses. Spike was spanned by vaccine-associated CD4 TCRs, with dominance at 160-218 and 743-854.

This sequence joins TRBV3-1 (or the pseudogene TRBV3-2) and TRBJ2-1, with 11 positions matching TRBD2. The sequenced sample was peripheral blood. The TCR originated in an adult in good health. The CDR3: CASRPLAGEGSEQFF. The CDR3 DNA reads TGTGCCAGCAGGCCACTAGCGGGGGAGGGTAGTGAGCAGTTCTTC.